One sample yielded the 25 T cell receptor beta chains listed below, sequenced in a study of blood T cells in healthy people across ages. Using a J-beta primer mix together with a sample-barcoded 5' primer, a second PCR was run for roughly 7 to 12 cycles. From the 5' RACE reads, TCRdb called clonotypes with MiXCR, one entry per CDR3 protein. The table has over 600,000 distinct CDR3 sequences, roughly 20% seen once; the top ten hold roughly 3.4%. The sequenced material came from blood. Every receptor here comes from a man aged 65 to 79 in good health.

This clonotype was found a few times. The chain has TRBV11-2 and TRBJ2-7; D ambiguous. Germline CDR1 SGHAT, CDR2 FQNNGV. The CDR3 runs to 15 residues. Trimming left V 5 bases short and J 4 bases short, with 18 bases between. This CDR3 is CASSLFGPQYYEQYF. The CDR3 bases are TGTGCCAGCAGCCTGTTCGGGCCGCAGTATTACGAGCAGTACTTC.

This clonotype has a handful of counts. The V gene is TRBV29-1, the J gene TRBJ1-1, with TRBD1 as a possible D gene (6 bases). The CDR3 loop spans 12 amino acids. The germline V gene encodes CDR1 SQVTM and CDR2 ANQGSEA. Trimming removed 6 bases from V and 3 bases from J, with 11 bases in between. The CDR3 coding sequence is TGCAGCGTGAACGAGGGGGACACTGAAGCTTTCTTT. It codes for CSVNEGDTEAFF.

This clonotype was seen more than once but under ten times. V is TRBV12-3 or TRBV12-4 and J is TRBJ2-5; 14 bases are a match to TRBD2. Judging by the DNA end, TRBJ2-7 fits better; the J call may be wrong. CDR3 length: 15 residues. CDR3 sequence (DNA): TGTGCCAGCAGCATAAGGACTAGCGGGAGGTTCGAGCAGTACTTC. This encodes CASSIRTSGRFEQYF.

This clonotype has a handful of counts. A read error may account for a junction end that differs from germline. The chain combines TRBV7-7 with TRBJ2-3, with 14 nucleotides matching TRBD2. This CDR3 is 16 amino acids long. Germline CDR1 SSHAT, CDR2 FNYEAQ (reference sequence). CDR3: CASSFGTSGRLDTQYF. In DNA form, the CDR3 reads TGTGCTAGCAGCTTTGGGACTAGCGGGAGATTAGATACGCAGTATTTT.

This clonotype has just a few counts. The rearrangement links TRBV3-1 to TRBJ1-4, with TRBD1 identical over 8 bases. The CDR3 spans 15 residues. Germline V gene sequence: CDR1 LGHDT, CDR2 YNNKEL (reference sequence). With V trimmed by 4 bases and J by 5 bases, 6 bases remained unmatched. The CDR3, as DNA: TGTGCCAGCAGCCTGAGGACAGGGATAAATGAAAAACTGTTTTTT. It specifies CASSLRTGINEKLFF.

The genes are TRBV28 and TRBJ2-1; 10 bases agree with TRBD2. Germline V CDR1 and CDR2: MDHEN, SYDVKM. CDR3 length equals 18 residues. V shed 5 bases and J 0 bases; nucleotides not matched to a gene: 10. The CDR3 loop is CASSGPAGGPSSYNEQFF. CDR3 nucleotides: TGTGCCAGCAGTGGGCCAGCGGGAGGGCCCAGCTCCTACAATGAGCAGTTCTTC. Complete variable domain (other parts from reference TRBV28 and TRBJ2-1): DVKVTQSSRYLVKRTGEKVFLECVQDMDHENMFWYRQDPGLGLRLIYFSYDVKMKEKGDIPEGYSVSREKKERFSLILESASTNQTSMYLCASSGPAGGPSSYNEQFFGPGTRLTVL.

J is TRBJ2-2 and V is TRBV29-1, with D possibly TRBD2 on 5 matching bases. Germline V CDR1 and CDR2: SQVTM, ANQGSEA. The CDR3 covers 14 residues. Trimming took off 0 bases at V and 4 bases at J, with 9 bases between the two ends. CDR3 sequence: CSVEDRAGTGELFF. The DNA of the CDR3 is TGCAGCGTTGAAGATCGGGCGGGCACCGGGGAGCTGTTTTTT.

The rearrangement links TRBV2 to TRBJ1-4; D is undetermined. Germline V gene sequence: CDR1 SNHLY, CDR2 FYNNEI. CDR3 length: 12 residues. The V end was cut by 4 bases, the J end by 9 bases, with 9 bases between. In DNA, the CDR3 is TGTGCCAGCAGTGCTTCGATTAAAAAACTGTTTTTT. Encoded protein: CASSASIKKLFF.

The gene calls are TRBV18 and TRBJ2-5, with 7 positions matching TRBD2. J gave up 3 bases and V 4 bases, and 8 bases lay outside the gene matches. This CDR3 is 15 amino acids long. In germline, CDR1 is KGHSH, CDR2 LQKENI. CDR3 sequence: CASSHYSGLKETQYF. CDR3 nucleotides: TGTGCCAGCTCACATTACTCGGGACTAAAAGAGACCCAGTACTTC.

CDR3 sequence reads: CASSQDVGGGTNEKLFF. CDR3 in DNA: TGCGCCAGCAGCCAAGATGTCGGGGGGGGGACTAATGAAAAACTGTTTTTT. The V call is TRBV4-1, the J call TRBJ1-4; a possible D gene is TRBD1 (5 bases). V was shortened by 0 bases and J by 2 bases, with 13 bases between the two germline ends. CDR1 is MGHRA and CDR2 is YSYEKL in the germline V gene. The CDR3 spans 17 residues.

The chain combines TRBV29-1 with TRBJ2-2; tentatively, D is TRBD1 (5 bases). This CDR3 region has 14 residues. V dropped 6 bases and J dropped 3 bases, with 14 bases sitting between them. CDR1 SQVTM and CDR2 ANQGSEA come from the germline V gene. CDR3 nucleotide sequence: TGCAGCGTCCAGAAGGGGTACGACACCGGGGAGCTGTTTTTT. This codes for CSVQKGYDTGELFF.

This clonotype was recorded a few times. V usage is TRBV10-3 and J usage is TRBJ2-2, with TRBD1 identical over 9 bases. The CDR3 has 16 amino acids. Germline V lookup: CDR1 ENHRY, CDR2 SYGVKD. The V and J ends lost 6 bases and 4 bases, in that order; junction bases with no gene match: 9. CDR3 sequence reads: CAIRHTGGPSTGELFF. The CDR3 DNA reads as TGTGCCATCAGACACACAGGGGGCCCGAGCACCGGGGAGCTGTTTTTT.

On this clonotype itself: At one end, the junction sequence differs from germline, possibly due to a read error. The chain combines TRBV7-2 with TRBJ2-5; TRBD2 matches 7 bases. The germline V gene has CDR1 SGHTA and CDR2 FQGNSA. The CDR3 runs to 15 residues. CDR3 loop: CAGSSTSAPEETQYF. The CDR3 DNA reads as TGTGCCGGCAGCTCAACTAGCGCTCCCGAAGAGACCCAGTACTTC.

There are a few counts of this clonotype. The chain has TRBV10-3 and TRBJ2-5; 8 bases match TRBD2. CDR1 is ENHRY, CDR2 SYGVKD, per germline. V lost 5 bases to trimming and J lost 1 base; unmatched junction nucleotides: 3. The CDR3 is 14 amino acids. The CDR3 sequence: CAISMTSAQETQYF. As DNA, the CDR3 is TGTGCCATCAGTATGACTAGCGCCCAAGAGACCCAGTACTTC.

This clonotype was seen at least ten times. In nucleotides, the CDR3 is TGTGCCAGCAGTTACACCGGGACAGGGGTAAACATTCAGTACTTC. Residues: CASSYTGTGVNIQYF. The chain couples TRBV6-5 to TRBJ2-4; TRBD1 matches 10 bases. With V trimmed by 2 bases and J by 6 bases, 4 bases remained unmatched. In germline, CDR1 is MNHEY, CDR2 SVGAGI. The CDR3 spans 15 residues.

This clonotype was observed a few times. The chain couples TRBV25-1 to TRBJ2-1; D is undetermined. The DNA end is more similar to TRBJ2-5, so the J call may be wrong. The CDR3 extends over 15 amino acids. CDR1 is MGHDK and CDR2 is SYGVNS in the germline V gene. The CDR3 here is CASSETRPAQETQYF. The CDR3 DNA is TGTGCCAGCAGTGAAACTCGTCCAGCCCAAGAGACCCAGTACTTC.

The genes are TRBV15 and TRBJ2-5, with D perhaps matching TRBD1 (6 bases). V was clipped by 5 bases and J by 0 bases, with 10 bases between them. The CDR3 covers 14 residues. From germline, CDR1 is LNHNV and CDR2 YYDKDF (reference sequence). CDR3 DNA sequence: TGTGCCACCAGCTCAGGACAGTACCAAGAGACCCAGTACTTC. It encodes CATSSGQYQETQYF.

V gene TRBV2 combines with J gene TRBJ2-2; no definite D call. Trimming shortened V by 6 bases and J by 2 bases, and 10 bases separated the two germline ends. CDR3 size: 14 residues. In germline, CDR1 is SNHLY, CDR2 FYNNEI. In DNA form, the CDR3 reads TGTGCCAGCAGGGACCTCCTTAACACCGGGGAGCTGTTTTTT. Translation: CASRDLLNTGELFF.

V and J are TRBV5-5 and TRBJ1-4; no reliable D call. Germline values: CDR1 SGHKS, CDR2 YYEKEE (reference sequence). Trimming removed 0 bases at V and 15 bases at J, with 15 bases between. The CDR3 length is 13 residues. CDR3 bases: TGTGCCAGCAGCTTGGTTGACGAGGGTTCCGTGTTTTTT. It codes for CASSLVDEGSVFF.

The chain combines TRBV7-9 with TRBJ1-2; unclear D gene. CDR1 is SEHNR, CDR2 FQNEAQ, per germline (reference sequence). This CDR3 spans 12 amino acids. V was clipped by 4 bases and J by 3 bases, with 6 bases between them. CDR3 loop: CASSSSDYGYTF. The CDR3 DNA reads TGTGCCAGCAGCTCCAGTGACTATGGCTACACCTTC. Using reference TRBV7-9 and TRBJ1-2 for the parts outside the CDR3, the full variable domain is DTGVSQNPRHKITKRGQNVTFRCDPISEHNRLYWYRQTLGQGPEFLTYFQNEAQLEKSRLLSDRFSAERPKGSFSTLEIQRTEQGDSAMYLCASSSSDYGYTFGSGTRLTVV.

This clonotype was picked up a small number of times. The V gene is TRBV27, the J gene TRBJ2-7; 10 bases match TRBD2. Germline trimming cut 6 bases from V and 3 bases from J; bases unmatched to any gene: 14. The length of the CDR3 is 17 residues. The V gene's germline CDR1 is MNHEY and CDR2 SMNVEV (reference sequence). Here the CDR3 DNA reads TGTGCCAGCAGCCGCGGGACAGCCCGGACTAGCGGCTACGAGCAGTACTTC. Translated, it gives CASSRGTARTSGYEQYF.

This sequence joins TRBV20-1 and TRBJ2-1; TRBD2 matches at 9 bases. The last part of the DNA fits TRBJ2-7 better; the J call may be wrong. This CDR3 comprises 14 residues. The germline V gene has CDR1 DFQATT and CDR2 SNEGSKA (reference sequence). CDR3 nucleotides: TGCAGTGCTAGAGGGCGGGAGGGCCGCTACGAGCAGTACTTC. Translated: CSARGREGRYEQYF.

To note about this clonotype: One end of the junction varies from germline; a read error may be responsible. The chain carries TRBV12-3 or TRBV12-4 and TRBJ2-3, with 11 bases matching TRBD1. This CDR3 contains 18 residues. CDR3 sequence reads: CASSLKVGDRGNADAQYF. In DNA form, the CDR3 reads TGTGCCAGCAGTTTAAAGGTCGGGGACAGGGGGAACGCAGATGCGCAGTATTTT.

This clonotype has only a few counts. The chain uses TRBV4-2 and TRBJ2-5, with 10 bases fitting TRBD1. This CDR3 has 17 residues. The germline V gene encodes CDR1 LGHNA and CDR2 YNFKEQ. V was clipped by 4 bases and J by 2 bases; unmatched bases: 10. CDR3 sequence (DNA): TGTGCCAGCAGCCCTACAGGGACAGGGGCCCTTCAAGAGACCCAGTACTTC. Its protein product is CASSPTGTGALQETQYF.

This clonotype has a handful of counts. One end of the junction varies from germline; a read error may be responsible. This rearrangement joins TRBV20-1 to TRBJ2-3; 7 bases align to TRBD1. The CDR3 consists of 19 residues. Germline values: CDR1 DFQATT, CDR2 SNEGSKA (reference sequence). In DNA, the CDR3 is TGCAGTGCTAGAGATTACCCCACCGAGACAGGGTCTAGCACAGATACGCAGTACTTT. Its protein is CSARDYPTETGSSTDTQYF.